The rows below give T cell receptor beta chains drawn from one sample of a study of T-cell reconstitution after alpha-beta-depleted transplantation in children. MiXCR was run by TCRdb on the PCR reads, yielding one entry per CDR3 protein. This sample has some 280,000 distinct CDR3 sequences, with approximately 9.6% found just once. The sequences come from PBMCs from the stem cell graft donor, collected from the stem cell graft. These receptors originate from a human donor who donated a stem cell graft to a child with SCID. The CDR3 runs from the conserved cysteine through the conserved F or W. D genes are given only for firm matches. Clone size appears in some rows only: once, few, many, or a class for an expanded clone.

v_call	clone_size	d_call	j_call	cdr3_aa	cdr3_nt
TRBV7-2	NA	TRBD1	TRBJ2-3	CASRETGASQYF	TGTGCCAGCAGGGAAACAGGGGCGTCGCAGTATTTT
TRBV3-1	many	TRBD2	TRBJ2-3	CASSQWASGGETDTQYF	TGTGCCAGCAGCCAATGGGCTAGCGGGGGGGAAACAGATACGCAGTATTTT
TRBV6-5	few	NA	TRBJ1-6	CASSFLLDGSSYNSPLHF	TGTGCCAGCAGTTTCCTCCTCGACGGGAGCTCCTATAATTCACCCCTCCACTTT
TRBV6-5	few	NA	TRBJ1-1	CASSPGVHEAFF	TGTGCCAGCAGTCCGGGGGTTCATGAAGCTTTCTTT
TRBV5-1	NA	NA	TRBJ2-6	CASSFIASSGANVLTF	TGCGCCAGCAGCTTTATCGCCAGCTCTGGGGCCAACGTCCTGACTTTC
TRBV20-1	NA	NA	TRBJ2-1	CSARGGVDEQFF	TGCAGTGCTAGAGGCGGGGTCGATGAGCAGTTCTTC
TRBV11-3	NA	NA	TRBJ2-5	CASSLVEGETQYF	TGTGCCAGCAGCTTAGTAGAGGGAGAGACCCAGTACTTC
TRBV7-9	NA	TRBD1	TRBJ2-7	CAGTGQGYEQYF	TGTGCCGGAACCGGACAGGGCTACGAGCAGTACTTC
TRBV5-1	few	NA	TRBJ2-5	CASSYFVLGPEGETQYF	TGCGCCAGCAGCTACTTTGTGTTAGGGCCCGAGGGAGAGACCCAGTACTTC
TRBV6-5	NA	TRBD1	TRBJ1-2	CASSYYRTGQDYGYTF	TGTGCCAGCAGTTATTACCGGACAGGGCAGGACTATGGCTACACCTTC
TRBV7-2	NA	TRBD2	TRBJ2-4	CASTLAGGLAKNIQYF	TGTGCCAGCACCTTAGCGGGGGGGCTAGCCAAAAACATTCAGTACTTC
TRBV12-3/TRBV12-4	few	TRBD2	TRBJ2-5	CASSPPGVAGGQTQYF	TGTGCCAGCAGTCCACCTGGAGTAGCGGGGGGACAGACCCAGTACTTC
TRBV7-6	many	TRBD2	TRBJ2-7	CASSLELGGSYEQYF	TGTGCCAGCAGCTTAGAATTGGGAGGGTCCTACGAGCAGTACTTC
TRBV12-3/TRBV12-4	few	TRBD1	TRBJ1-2	CASSQQTGAWGYTF	TGTGCCAGCAGCCAACAGACAGGGGCGTGGGGCTACACCTTC
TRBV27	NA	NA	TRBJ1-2	CASSYAEADPHGYTF	TGTGCCAGCAGCTACGCCGAGGCAGATCCCCATGGCTACACCTTC
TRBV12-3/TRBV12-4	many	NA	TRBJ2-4	CASSAGTSAKNIQYF	TGTGCCAGCAGCGCCGGGACTTCAGCCAAAAACATTCAGTACTTC
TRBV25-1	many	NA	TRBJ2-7	CASSDRAPRGQYF	TGTGCCAGCAGTGATAGGGCCCCCCGCGGGCAGTACTTC
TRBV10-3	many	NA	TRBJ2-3	CATERSDTQYF	TGTGCCACGGAGAGGTCAGATACGCAGTATTTT
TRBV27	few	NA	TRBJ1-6	CASSLQQYNSPLHF	TGTGCCAGCAGTTTACAACAGTATAATTCACCCCTCCACTTT
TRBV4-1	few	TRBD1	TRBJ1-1	CASSQDAQGGDEAFF	TGCGCCAGCAGCCAAGATGCTCAGGGGGGCGACGAAGCTTTCTTT